The 24 T cell receptor beta chains given below trace back to one sample, sequenced in a study of shared clonotypes between healthy human individuals. The table came from immunoSEQ multiplex PCR; TCRdb's copy has only in-frame clones and leaves some out. The data contain a few million clones, around 95% of them singletons. Material for sequencing was naive CD4+ T cells sorted from blood. Subset here: CD45RA+ positively selected. These receptors originate from a man younger than 30 in good health.

V gene TRBV30 combines with J gene TRBJ1-5; tentative D call: TRBD1 (5 bases). The CDR3 extends over 13 amino acids. With 2 bases removed from V and 7 bases from J, the gap between germline ends came to 12 bases. Germline CDR1 and CDR2: GTSNPN and SVGIG (reference sequence). CDR3 in amino acids: CAWSPNWGQPQHF. The CDR3, as DNA: TGTGCCTGGAGTCCCAATTGGGGGCAGCCCCAGCATTTT.

The V gene is TRBV5-1, the J gene TRBJ2-1; tentatively, D is TRBD1 (5 bases). Deletions cut 5 bases from V and 0 bases from J, with 12 bases between. The CDR3 loop spans 15 amino acids. Germline lookup yields CDR1 SGHRS and CDR2 YFSETQ. CDR3 sequence: CASSWGDSSYNEQFF. CDR3 DNA sequence: TGCGCCAGCAGTTGGGGCGATAGCTCCTACAATGAGCAGTTCTTC. Filled out from reference TRBV5-1 and TRBJ2-1, the complete variable domain reads KAGVTQTPRYLIKTRGQQVTLSCSPISGHRSVSWYQQTPGQGLQFLFEYFSETQRNKGNFPGRFSGRQFSNSRSEMNVSTLELGDSALYLCASSWGDSSYNEQFFGPGTRLTVL.

The chain joins TRBV6-1 to TRBJ2-1; no clear D. The CDR3 is 17 residues long. Germline CDR1 MNHNS, CDR2 SASEGT. The germline V and J ends were trimmed by 0 bases and 7 bases, with 19 bases remaining between them. The CDR3 region is CASSEAFRIRGLNEQFF. CDR3 bases: TGTGCCAGCAGTGAAGCCTTCCGGATCCGTGGGCTAAATGAGCAGTTCTTC.

This clone was picked up a small number of times. The genes are TRBV7-8 and TRBJ1-6; 9 nucleotides match TRBD1. CDR1 and CDR2 (germline): SGHVS, FQNEAQ. This CDR3 has 17 residues. J was trimmed by 6 bases and V by 1 base; bases with no gene match: 7. CDR3 nucleotide sequence: TGTGCCAGCAGCTTAGAGGCCAGGGGACAGGGTAATTCACCCCTCCACTTT. Protein: CASSLEARGQGNSPLHF.

This clone has only one observation. The V and J genes are TRBV2 and TRBJ1-1; the match to TRBD1 covers 8 bases. CDR1 is SNHLY and CDR2 is FYNNEI in the germline V gene. The J segment lost 5 bases and the V segment lost 5 bases, leaving 7 bases of the junction unmatched. The CDR3 is 14 amino acids. CDR3: CASSPDREPTEAFF. CDR3 in DNA: TGTGCCAGCAGTCCGGACAGGGAGCCGACTGAAGCTTTCTTT.

As regards this clone: The sample contains more than one DNA sequence encoding this CDR3. The genes are TRBV6-5 and TRBJ2-3, with 8 bases aligning to TRBD2. Per germline, CDR1 MNHEY and CDR2 SVGAGI. The CDR3 is 16 residues long. V was clipped by 4 bases and J by 3 bases; unmatched bases: 9. The CDR3 DNA reads TGTGCCAGCAGTTCGGGGCTAGCGGGTGCTACAGATACGCAGTATTTT. As protein: CASSSGLAGATDTQYF.

The J gene is TRBJ2-1, the V gene TRBV5-6, with D possibly TRBD2 on 6 matching bases. CDR3 size: 15 residues. CDR1 and CDR2 from the germline V gene are SGHDT and YYEEEE. V gave up 4 bases and J gave up 4 bases, with 15 bases separating them. The CDR3 loop is CASSPTSGSYNEQFF. The CDR3, as DNA: TGTGCCAGCAGCCCTACGAGCGGGTCTTACAATGAGCAGTTCTTC.

The sample holds a few counts of this clone. Other DNA sequences of this sample code for an identical CDR3. The chain couples TRBV6-1 to TRBJ1-5; no definite D call. Germline V gene lookup returns CDR1 MNHNS and CDR2 SASEGT. The CDR3 consists of 14 residues. The V end lost 0 bases, the J end lost 3 bases, and 6 bases lay between the germline ends. CDR3 protein: CASSEASLNQPQHF. CDR3 DNA: TGTGCCAGCAGTGAAGCATCCCTCAATCAGCCCCAGCATTTT.

The V gene is TRBV6-5, the J gene TRBJ2-7; a weak D match, TRBD2 (5 bases). CDR3 size: 15 residues. The germline V and J ends were trimmed by 6 bases and 0 bases, with 15 bases remaining between them. The germline CDR1 and CDR2 sequences are MNHEY and SVGAGI. CDR3 sequence reads: CASRQVAGVSYEQYF. The CDR3, as DNA: TGTGCCAGCAGGCAAGTAGCCGGGGTCTCCTACGAGCAGTACTTC.

The chain recombines TRBV5-1 with TRBJ1-3; perhaps TRBD1 as D (5 bases). V lost 0 bases and J lost 2, with 15 bases in between. Germline CDR1 reads SGHRS; CDR2 reads YFSETQ. The CDR3 runs 17 residues. The CDR3 DNA reads TGCGCCAGCAGCTTGGCTATCGGACAAACTACTGGAAACACCATATATTTT. Protein: CASSLAIGQTTGNTIYF.

Of note for this clone: This same CDR3 is encoded by further DNA sequences in the sample. This chain joins TRBV4-3 and TRBJ2-5; D may be TRBD2 (5 bases). Germline CDR1 reads LGHNA; CDR2 reads YSLEER. The CDR3 is made up of 15 amino acids. V lost 1 base, J lost 1 base, and 10 bases lay in between. The CDR3 region is CASSQGGEGQETQYF. Here the CDR3 DNA reads TGCGCCAGCAGCCAAGGCGGTGAGGGCCAAGAGACCCAGTACTTC.

In its sample, this clone was seen once. The same CDR3 is also encoded by other DNA sequences in this sample. The J gene is TRBJ1-1, the V gene TRBV5-1; TRBD1 matches at 7 bases. The CDR3 covers 14 residues. Losses at the gene ends were 0 bases for V and 4 bases for J; bases not matched to a gene: 3. Germline V gene sequence: CDR1 SGHRS, CDR2 YFSETQ. The chain's CDR3 is CASSLGGGGTEAFF. In DNA, the CDR3 is TGCGCCAGCAGCTTGGGAGGGGGCGGCACTGAAGCTTTCTTT.

This rearrangement joins TRBV9 to TRBJ2-3; 11 bases line up with TRBD1. The CDR3 covers 15 residues. Germline CDR1 SGDLS, CDR2 YYNGEE. V shed 3 bases, J shed 6 bases, and the junction held 6 bases outside the gene matches. The CDR3 DNA reads as TGTGCCAGCAGCGCGAGGGGACAGGGGGTCGATACGCAGTATTTT. Translated, it gives CASSARGQGVDTQYF. Full variable domain (rest looked up from reference TRBV9 and TRBJ2-3): DSGVTQTPKHLITATGQRVTLRCSPRSGDLSVYWYQQSLDQGLQFLIQYYNGEERAKGNILERFSAQQFPDLHSELNLSSLELGDSALYFCASSARGQGVDTQYFGPGTRLTVL.

With regard to this clone: The same CDR3 arises from other DNA sequences in this sample as well. The CDR3 DNA reads as TGTGCCAGCAGTTCCGCCTACGAGCAGTACTTC. It encodes CASSSAYEQYF. The gene calls are TRBV6-5 and TRBJ2-7; D unclear. Germline V gene data show CDR1 as MNHEY and CDR2 as SVGAGI. The CDR3 length is 11 residues. Trimming took off 4 bases at V and 2 bases at J, with 3 bases between the two ends.

CDR3 nucleotides: TGTGCCAGTAGTATAGAGTTGGACAATCAGCCCCAGCATTTT. Protein product: CASSIELDNQPQHF. V gene TRBV19 combines with J gene TRBJ1-5; D is ambiguous. Germline V gives CDR1 LNHDA, CDR2 SQIVND (reference sequence). V dropped 0 bases and J dropped 3 bases, with 6 bases sitting between them. The CDR3 extends over 14 amino acids.

This chain connects TRBV2 to TRBJ2-1; the D gene could be TRBD1 or TRBD2 (6 bases each). In germline, CDR1 is SNHLY, CDR2 FYNNEI. The CDR3 covers 13 residues. V dropped 10 bases and J dropped 7 bases, with 17 bases sitting between them. The CDR3 DNA reads as TGTGCCAAGCGACTGACGGGGGCAAATGAGCAGTTCTTC. Protein product: CAKRLTGANEQFF. Full variable domain (rest looked up from reference TRBV2 and TRBJ2-1): EPEVTQTPSHQVTQMGQEVILRCVPISNHLYFYWYRQILGQKVEFLVSFYNNEISEKSEIFDDQFSVERPDGSNFTLKIRSTKLEDSAMYFCAKRLTGANEQFFGPGTRLTVL.

The chain combines TRBV30 with TRBJ2-7; TRBD2 matches at 9 bases. CDR1 and CDR2 from the germline V gene are GTSNPN and SVGIG (reference sequence). V was clipped by 1 base and J by 2 bases; unmatched bases: 9. The CDR3 extends over 16 amino acids. The CDR3 nucleotides read TGTGCCTGGAGTGCGTCCGGGTCTAGCGGGACCTACGAGCAGTACTTC. It is translated as CAWSASGSSGTYEQYF.

The rearrangement joins TRBV5-4 to TRBJ2-5, with D unresolved. Germline loops: CDR1 SGHNT, CDR2 YYREEE (reference sequence). Trimming took off 4 bases at V and 0 bases at J, with 10 bases between the two ends. This CDR3 contains 14 residues. In nucleotides, the CDR3 is TGTGCCAGCAGCCAGACGGTGTACCAAGAGACCCAGTACTTC. Its protein is CASSQTVYQETQYF.

This CDR3 reads CASSLNGREAFF. DNA of the CDR3: TGTGCCAGCAGCTTAAATGGCAGAGAAGCTTTCTTT. The gene calls are TRBV7-3 and TRBJ1-1; the D is unclear. Germline V lookup: CDR1 SGHTA, CDR2 FQGTGA. This CDR3 has 12 amino acids. The V gene lost 1 base and the J gene lost 8 bases, with 8 bases spanning the gap.

The chain links TRBV7-6 to TRBJ2-7, with D perhaps TRBD2 (6 bases). Trimming stripped 2 bases from V and 2 bases from J, with 13 bases between. This CDR3 comprises 15 residues. Germline values: CDR1 SGHVS, CDR2 FNYEAQ. The CDR3 reads CASSLRDFPPYEQYF. The CDR3 DNA follows: TGTGCCAGCAGCTTAAGGGACTTCCCACCCTACGAGCAGTACTTC. Combining the CDR3 with reference TRBV7-6 and TRBJ2-7 gives the whole variable domain GAGVSQSPRYKVTKRGQDVALRCDPISGHVSLYWYRQALGQGPEFLTYFNYEAQQDKSGLPNDRFSAERPEGSISTLTIQRTEQRDSAMYRCASSLRDFPPYEQYFGPGTRLTVT.

Concerning this clone: Other nucleotide sequences from this sample produce the same CDR3. The V and J genes are TRBV7-2 and TRBJ2-5; TRBD1 matches at 7 bases. Germline lookup yields CDR1 SGHTA and CDR2 FQGNSA. The CDR3 contains 13 residues. Germline trimming cut 2 bases from V and 4 bases from J; bases unmatched to any gene: 1. CDR3: CASSLRQGETQYF. The CDR3 DNA is TGTGCCAGCAGCTTAAGACAGGGAGAGACCCAGTACTTC.

The rearrangement uses TRBV5-6 and TRBJ2-5, with 9 bases aligning to TRBD2. The CDR3 consists of 17 residues. CDR1 and CDR2 from the germline V gene are SGHDT and YYEEEE. Trimming at V came to 3 bases and at J to 2 bases, leaving 11 bases not matched to a gene. The CDR3 is CASSSVLAGGNQETQYF. The CDR3 DNA follows: TGTGCCAGCAGCTCGGTTCTGGCGGGGGGGAATCAAGAGACCCAGTACTTC.

The J gene is TRBJ2-2, the V gene TRBV19; D perhaps matches TRBD2 (6 bases). Germline V gives CDR1 LNHDA, CDR2 SQIVND (reference sequence). The CDR3 is 16 residues long. V shed 2 bases and J shed 0 bases, with 10 bases lying between them. The CDR3 here is CASSISPGANTGELFF. CDR3 coding DNA: TGTGCCAGTAGTATATCCCCGGGAGCGAACACCGGGGAGCTGTTTTTT.

This chain connects TRBV28 to TRBJ1-5; D not resolved. V was pared by 3 bases and J by 3 bases, with 12 bases between. CDR3 length equals 15 residues. Germline values: CDR1 MDHEN, CDR2 SYDVKM. DNA of the CDR3: TGTGCCAGCAGTTTTCAGGATCTGAACAATCAGCCCCAGCATTTT. Residues: CASSFQDLNNQPQHF.